These 10 T cell receptor beta chains were all obtained from the same sample, sequenced in a study of shared clonotypes between healthy human individuals. Only CD45RO-negative cells positively selected for CCR7 counted as naive CD8 cells, so terminally differentiated effector memory CD45RA+ cells were excluded. TCRdb's table, derived via immunoSEQ multiplex PCR, lists solely in-frame clones and lacks some. This sample has 2 million or so clones; roughly 95% occur once, and the top ten carry roughly 1%. Specimen: naive CD8+ T cells sorted from blood. The receptors were sampled from a man between 18 and 35 years old in good health.

The rearrangement uses TRBV6-5 and TRBJ1-1; TRBD1 might be the D (5 bases). V was shortened by 6 bases and J by 1 base, with 12 bases between the two germline ends. This CDR3 has 14 amino acids. Per germline, CDR1 MNHEY and CDR2 SVGAGI. In nucleotides, the CDR3 is TGTGCCAGCAGCTCGATGGGGACGAACACTGAAGCTTTCTTT. Translating it yields CASSSMGTNTEAFF.

J is TRBJ1-6 and V is TRBV10-2; TRBD1 matches at 10 bases. This CDR3 spans 13 amino acids. Germline trimming cut 7 bases from V and 8 bases from J; bases unmatched to any gene: 2. Germline CDR1 reads WSHSY; CDR2 reads SAAADI. This CDR3 is CASTGTGDSPLHF. In nucleotides, the CDR3 is TGCGCCAGCACCGGGACAGGGGATTCACCCCTCCACTTT.

The chain combines TRBV28 with TRBJ2-7, with a tentative D call TRBD2 (5 bases). Germline CDR1 and CDR2: MDHEN and SYDVKM. The CDR3 totals 14 residues. V lost 3 bases and J 3 bases, leaving 12 bases between the germline ends. The CDR3 here is CASSFQFGGYEQYF. DNA for the CDR3: TGTGCCAGCAGTTTCCAGTTTGGAGGCTACGAGCAGTACTTC.

J is TRBJ2-3 and V is TRBV2, with D maybe TRBD1 (5 bases). CDR1 SNHLY and CDR2 FYNNEI come from the germline V gene. CDR3 length: 15 residues. Trimming left V 2 bases short and J 0 bases short, with 9 bases between. CDR3 bases: TGTGCCAGCAGTGAATGGGCAGGGAGCACAGATACGCAGTATTTT. As protein: CASSEWAGSTDTQYF.

The CDR3: CASSIEDRGTEAFF. The DNA for the CDR3 is TGTGCCAGTAGTATAGAGGACAGGGGCACTGAAGCTTTCTTT. V usage is TRBV19 and J usage is TRBJ1-1, with TRBD1 identical over 9 bases. V gave up 0 bases and J gave up 4 bases; unmatched junction bases: 0. CDR1 LNHDA and CDR2 SQIVND come from the germline V gene (reference sequence). This CDR3 comprises 14 residues.

The V gene is TRBV30, the J gene TRBJ1-1; maybe TRBD1 (6 bases). The CDR3 has 11 amino acids. Trimming removed 4 bases from V and 7 bases from J, with 10 bases in between. Per germline, CDR1 GTSNPN and CDR2 SVGIG (reference sequence). CDR3 sequence (DNA): TGTGCCTGGACACAGGGAATTGAAGCTTTCTTT. Its translation is CAWTQGIEAFF. Looking up the rest from reference TRBV30 and TRBJ1-1 gives the full variable domain: SQTIHQWPATLVQPVGSPLSLECTVEGTSNPNLYWYRQAAGRGLQLLFYSVGIGQISSEVPQNLSASRPQDRQFILSSKKLLLSDSGFYLCAWTQGIEAFFGQGTRLTVV.

For this clone: One end of the junction does not line up with germline, which may come from a read error. The chain has TRBV29-1 and TRBJ2-3; D perhaps matches TRBD2 (6 bases). The CDR3 consists of 10 residues. The V gene's germline CDR1 is SQVTM and CDR2 ANQGSEA. CDR3 loop: CSVAAREPVF. CDR3 coding DNA: TGCAGCGTAGCTGCCCGGGAGCCGGTTTTT.

The chain joins TRBV29-1 to TRBJ2-7; no reliable D call. V lost 4 bases to trimming and J lost 3 bases, with 13 bases between them. Germline V gene data show CDR1 as SQVTM and CDR2 as ANQGSEA. This CDR3 region has 13 residues. Written as DNA, the CDR3 is TGCAGCGTTGTGTACCTAATGGACTACGAGCAGTACTTC. Translated: CSVVYLMDYEQYF.

The V gene is TRBV6-6, the J gene TRBJ2-1; the match to TRBD1 covers 9 bases. The CDR3 sequence is 15 residues long. Germline V gene sequence: CDR1 MNHNY, CDR2 SVGAGI (reference sequence). Trimming at V came to 6 bases and at J to 7 bases, leaving 10 bases not matched to a gene. The DNA of the CDR3 is TGTGCCAGCAGCCTTACAGGGGGCTTGGGTAATGAGCAGTTCTTC. It codes for CASSLTGGLGNEQFF.

This chain joins TRBV30 and TRBJ2-5; 10 nucleotides match TRBD2. J was trimmed by 5 bases and V by 6 bases; bases with no gene match: 15. Germline V lookup: CDR1 GTSNPN, CDR2 SVGIG (reference sequence). The CDR3 extends over 16 amino acids. CDR3 region: CACTPLGAGGGETQYF. CDR3 coding DNA: TGTGCCTGTACCCCCTTGGGAGCGGGAGGGGGGGAGACCCAGTACTTC.